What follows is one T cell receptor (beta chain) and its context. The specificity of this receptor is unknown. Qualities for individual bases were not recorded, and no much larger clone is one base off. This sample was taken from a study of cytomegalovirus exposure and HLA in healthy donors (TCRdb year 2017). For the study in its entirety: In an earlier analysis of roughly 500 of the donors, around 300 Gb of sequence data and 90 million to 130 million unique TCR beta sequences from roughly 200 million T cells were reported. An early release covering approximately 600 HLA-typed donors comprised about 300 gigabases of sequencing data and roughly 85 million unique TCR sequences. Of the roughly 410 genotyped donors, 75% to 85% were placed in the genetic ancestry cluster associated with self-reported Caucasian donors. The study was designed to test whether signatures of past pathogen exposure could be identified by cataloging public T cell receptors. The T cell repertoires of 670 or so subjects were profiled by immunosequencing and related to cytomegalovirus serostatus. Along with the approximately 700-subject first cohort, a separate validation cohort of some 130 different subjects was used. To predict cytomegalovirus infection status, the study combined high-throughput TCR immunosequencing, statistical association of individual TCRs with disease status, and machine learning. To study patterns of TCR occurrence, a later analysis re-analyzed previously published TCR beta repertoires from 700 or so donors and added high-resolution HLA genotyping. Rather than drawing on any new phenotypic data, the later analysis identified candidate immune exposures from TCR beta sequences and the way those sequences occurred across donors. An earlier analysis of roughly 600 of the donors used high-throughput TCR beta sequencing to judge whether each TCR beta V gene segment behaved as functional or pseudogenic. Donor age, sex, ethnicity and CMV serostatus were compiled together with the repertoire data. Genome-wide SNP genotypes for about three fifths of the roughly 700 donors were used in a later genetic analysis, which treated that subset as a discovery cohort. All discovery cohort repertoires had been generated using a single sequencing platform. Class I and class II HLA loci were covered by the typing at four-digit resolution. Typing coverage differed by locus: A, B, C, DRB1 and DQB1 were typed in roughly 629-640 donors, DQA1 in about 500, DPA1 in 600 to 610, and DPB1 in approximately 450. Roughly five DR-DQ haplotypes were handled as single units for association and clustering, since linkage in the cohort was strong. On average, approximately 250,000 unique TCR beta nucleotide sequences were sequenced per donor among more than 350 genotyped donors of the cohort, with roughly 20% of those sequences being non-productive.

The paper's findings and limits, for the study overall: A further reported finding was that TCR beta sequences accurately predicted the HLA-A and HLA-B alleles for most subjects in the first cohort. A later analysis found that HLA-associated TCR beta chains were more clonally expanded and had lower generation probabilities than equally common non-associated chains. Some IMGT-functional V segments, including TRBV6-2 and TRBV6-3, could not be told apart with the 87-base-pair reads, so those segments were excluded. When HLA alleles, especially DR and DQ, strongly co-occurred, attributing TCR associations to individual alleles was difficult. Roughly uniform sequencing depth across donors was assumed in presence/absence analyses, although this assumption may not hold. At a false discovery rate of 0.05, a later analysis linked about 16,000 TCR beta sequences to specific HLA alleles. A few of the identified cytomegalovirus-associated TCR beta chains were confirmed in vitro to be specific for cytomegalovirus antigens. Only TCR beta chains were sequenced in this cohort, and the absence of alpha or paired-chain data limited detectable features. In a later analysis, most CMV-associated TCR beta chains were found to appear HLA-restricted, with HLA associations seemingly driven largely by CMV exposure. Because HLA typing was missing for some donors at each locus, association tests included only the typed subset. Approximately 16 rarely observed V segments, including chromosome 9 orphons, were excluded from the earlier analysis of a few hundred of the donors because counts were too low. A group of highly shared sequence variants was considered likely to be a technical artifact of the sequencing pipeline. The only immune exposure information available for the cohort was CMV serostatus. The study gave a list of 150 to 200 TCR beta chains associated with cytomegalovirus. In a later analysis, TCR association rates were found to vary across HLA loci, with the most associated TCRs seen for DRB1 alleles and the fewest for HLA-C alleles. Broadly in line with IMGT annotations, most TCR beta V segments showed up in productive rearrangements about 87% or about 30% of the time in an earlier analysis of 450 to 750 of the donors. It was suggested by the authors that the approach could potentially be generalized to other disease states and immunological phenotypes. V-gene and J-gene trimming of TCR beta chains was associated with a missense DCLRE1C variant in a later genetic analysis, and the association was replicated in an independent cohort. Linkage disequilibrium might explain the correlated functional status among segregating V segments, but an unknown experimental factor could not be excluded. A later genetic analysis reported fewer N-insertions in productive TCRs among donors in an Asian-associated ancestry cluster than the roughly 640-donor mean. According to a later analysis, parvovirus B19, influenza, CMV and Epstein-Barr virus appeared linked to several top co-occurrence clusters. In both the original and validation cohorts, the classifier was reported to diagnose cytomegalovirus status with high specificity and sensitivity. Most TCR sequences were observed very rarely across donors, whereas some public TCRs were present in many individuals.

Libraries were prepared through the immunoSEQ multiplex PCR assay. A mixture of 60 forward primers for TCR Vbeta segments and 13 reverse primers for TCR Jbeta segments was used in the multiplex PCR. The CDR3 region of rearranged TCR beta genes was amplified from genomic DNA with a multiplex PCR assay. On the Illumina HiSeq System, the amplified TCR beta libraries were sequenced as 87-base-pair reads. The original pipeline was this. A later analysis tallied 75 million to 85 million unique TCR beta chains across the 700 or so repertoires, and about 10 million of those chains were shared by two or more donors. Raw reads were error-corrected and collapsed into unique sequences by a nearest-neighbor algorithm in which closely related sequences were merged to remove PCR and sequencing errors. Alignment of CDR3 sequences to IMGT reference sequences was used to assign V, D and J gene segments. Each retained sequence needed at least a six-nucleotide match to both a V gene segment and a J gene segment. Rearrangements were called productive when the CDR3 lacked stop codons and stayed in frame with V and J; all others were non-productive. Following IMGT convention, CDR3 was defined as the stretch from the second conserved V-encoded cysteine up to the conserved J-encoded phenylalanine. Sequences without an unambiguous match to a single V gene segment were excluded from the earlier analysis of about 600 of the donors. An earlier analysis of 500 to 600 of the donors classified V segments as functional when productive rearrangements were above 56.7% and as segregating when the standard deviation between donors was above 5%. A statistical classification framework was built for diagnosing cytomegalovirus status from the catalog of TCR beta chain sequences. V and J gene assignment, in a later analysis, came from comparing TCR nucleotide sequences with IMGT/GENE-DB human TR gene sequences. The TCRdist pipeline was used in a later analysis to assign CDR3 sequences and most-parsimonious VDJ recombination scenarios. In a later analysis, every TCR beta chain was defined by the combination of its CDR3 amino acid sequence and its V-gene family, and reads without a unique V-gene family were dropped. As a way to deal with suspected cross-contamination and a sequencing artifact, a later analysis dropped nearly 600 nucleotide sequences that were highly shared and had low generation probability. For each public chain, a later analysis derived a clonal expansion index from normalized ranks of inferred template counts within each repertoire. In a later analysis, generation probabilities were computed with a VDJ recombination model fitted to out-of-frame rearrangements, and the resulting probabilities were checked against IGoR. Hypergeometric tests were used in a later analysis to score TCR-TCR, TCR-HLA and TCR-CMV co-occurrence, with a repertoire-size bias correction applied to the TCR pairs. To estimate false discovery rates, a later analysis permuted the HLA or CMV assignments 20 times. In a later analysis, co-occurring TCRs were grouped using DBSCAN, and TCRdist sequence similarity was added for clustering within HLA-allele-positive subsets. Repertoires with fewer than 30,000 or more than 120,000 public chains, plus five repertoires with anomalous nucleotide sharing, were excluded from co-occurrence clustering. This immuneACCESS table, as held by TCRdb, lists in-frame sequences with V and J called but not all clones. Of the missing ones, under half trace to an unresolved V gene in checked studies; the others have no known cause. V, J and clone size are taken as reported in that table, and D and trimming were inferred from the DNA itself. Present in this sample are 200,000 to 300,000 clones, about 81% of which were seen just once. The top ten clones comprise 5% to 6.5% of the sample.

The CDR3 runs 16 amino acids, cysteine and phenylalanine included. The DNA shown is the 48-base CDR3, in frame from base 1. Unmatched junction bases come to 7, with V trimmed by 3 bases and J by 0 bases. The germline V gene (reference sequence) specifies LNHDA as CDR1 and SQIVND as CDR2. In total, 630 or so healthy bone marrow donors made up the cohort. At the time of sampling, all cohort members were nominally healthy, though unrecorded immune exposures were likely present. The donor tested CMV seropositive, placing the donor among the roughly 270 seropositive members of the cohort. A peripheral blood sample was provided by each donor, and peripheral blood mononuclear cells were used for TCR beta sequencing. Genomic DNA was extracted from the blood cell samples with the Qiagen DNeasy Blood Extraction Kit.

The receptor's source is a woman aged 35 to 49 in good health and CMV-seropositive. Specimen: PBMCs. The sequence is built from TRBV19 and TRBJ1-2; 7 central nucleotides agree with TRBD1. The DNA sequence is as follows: TGTGCCAGTAGTATGGTCAGGGGGGCTTCTAACTATGGCTACACCTTC. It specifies CASSMVRGASNYGYTF.